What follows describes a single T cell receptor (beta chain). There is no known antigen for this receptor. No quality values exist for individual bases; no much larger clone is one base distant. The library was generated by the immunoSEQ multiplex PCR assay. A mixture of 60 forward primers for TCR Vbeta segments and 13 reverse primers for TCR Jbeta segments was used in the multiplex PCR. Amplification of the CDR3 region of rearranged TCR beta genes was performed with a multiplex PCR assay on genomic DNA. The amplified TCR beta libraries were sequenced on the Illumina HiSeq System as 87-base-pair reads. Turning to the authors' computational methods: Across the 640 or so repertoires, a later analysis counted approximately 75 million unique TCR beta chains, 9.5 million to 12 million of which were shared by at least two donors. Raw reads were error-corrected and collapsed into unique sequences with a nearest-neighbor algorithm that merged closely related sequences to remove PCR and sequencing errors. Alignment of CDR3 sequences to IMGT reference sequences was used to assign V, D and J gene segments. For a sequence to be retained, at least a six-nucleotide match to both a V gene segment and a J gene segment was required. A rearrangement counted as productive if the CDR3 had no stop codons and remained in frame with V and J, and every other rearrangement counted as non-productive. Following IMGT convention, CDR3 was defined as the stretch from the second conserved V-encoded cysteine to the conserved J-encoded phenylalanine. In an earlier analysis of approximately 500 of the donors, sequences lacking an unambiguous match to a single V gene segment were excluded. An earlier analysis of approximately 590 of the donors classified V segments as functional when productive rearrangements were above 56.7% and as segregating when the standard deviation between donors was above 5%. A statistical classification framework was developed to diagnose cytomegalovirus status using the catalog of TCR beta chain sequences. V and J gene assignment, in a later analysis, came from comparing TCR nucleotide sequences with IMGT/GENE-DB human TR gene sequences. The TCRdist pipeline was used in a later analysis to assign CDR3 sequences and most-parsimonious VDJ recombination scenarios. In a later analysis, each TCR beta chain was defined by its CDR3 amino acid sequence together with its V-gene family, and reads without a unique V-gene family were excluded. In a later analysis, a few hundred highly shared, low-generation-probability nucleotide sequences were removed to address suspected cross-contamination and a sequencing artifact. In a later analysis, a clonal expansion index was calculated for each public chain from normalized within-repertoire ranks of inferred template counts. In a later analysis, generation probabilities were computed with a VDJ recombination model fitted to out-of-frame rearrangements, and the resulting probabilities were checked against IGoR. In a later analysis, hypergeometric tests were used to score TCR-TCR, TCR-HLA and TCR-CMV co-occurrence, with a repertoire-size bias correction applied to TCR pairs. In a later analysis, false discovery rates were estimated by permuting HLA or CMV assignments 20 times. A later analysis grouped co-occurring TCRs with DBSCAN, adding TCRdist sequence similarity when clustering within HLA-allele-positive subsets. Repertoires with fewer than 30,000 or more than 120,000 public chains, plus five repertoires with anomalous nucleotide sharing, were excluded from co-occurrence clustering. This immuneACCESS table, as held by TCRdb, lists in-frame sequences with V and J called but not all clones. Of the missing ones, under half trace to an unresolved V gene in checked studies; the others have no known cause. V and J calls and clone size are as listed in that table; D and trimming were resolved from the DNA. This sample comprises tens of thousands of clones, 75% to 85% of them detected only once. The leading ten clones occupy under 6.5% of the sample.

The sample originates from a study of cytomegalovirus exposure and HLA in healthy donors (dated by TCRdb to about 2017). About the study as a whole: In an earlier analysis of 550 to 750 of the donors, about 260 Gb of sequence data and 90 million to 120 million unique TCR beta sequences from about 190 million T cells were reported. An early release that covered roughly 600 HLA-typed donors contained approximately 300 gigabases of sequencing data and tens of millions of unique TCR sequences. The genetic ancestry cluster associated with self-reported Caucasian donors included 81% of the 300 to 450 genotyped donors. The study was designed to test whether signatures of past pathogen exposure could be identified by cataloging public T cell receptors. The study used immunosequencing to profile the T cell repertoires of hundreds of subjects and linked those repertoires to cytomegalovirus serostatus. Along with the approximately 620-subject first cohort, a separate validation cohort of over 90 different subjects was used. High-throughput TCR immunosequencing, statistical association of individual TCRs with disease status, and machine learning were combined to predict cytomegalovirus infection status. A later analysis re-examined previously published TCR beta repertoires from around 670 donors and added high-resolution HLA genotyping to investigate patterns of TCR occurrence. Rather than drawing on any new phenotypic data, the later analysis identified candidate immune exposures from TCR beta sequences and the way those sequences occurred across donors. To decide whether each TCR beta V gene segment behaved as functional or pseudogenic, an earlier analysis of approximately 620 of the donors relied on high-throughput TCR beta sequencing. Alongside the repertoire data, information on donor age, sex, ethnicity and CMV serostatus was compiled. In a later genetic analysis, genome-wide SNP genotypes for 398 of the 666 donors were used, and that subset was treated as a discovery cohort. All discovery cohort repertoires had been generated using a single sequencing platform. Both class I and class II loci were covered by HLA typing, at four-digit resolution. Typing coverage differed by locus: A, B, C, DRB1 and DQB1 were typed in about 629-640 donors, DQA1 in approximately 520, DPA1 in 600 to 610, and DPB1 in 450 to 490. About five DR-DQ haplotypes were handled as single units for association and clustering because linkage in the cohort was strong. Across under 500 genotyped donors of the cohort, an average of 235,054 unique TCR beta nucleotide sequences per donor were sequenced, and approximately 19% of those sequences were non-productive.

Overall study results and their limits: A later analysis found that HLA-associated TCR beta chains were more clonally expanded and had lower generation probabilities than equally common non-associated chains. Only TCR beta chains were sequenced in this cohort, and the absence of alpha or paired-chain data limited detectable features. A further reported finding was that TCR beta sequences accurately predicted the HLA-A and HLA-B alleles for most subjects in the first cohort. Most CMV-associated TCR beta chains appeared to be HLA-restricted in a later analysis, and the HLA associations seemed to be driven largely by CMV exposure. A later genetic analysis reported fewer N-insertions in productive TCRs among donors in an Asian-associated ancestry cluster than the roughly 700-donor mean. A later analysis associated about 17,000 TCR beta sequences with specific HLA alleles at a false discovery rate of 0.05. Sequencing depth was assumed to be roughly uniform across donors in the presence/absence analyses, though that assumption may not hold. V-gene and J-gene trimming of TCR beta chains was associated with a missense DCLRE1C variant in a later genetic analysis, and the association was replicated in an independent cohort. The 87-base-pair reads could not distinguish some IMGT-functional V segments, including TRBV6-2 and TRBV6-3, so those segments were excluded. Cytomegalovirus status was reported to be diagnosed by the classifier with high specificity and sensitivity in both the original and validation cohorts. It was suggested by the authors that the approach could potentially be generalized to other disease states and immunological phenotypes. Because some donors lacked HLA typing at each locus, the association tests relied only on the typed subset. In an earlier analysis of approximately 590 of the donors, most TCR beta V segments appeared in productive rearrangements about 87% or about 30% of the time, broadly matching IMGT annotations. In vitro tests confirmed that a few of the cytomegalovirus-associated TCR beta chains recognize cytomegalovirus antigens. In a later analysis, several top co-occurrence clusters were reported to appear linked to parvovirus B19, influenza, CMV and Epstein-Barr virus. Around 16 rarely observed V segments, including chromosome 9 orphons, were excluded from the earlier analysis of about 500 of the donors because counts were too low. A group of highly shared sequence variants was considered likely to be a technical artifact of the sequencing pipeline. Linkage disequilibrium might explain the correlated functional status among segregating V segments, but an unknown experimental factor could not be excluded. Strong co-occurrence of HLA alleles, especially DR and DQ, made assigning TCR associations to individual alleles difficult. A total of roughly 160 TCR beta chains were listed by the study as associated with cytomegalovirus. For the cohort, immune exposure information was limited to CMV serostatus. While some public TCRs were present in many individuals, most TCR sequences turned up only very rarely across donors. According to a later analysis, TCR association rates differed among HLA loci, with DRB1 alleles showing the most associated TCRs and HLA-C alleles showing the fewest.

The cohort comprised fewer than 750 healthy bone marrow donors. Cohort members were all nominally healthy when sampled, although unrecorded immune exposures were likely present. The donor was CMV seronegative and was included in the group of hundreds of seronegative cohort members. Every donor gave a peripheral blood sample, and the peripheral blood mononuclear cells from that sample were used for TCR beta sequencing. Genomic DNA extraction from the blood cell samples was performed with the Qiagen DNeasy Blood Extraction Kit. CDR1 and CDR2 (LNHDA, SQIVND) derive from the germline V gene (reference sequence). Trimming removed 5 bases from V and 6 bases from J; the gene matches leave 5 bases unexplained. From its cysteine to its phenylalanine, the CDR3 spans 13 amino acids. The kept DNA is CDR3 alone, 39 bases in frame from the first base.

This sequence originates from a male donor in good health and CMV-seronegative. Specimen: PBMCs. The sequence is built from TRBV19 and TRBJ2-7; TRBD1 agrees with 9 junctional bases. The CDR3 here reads CASSGDRESEQYF. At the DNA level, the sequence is TGTGCCAGTAGTGGGGACAGGGAAAGCGAGCAGTACTTC.